The source of this T cell receptor beta chain is a study of blood T cell repertoires in COVID-19. Study-level information: T cells, B-cell-depleted T cells, or PBMCs supplied cDNA or gDNA.

As originally analysed: Nucleated cell number was recorded as an estimate derived from reference gene primer amplification. The table came from immunoSEQ multiplex PCR; TCRdb's copy has only in-frame clones and leaves some out. That table furnishes V, J and clone size, whereas the DNA furnished D and trimming. The sample carries fewer than 60,000 clones, more than 75% recorded once. On this clone itself: At one end, the junction sequence differs from germline, possibly due to a read error.

The CDR3 is 11 residues long. Sequencing used peripheral blood. The chain links TRBV12-3 or TRBV12-4 to TRBJ2-5; D uncertain. The TCR comes from a man between 45 and 60 years old with acute or convalescent COVID-19. The CDR3 protein is CASSGSFDKNF. The CDR3 DNA sequence: TGTGCCAGCAGTGGATCTTTCGACAAGAACTTC.